Shown below are 31 T cell receptor beta chains from a single sample sequenced in a study of shared clonotypes between healthy human individuals (TCRdb year 2020). The library was produced with the immunoSEQ multiplex PCR assay. Not all clones reach the TCRdb copy of this immuneACCESS table, which keeps in-frame sequences only. Checked studies attribute under half of the gap to unresolved V genes and leave the rest unexplained. The sample profile shows some 1.4 million clones; around 97% of them were found once. The ten largest clones represent roughly 1.2% of the sample. The sample taken for sequencing was naive CD4+ T cells sorted from blood. Taken with the paper, the label for cell subset or site translates to: CD45RA+ positively selected. The receptors here all came from a man aged 25-40 years in good health.

This sequence joins TRBV7-2 and TRBJ2-5; D call uncertain. V gave up 3 bases and J gave up 0 bases, with 11 bases separating them. The germline V gene encodes CDR1 SGHTA and CDR2 FQGNSA. The CDR3 is 15 residues long. The CDR3 region has the DNA TGTGCCAGCAGCTTCTTATTAGCTAACCAAGAGACCCAGTACTTC. Protein product: CASSFLLANQETQYF.

The rearrangement joins TRBV1 to TRBJ2-2; the table assigns TRBD1, which was not confirmed against the DNA. TRBV1 is a pseudogene. The CDR3 has 14 amino acids. Written as DNA, the CDR3 is TGCACCAGGGATGGACAGGGTAACACCGGGGAGCTGTTTTTT. Encoded protein: CTRDGQGNTGELFF.

This rearrangement joins TRBV6-6 to TRBJ2-5; D remains ambiguous. There are 15 residues in the CDR3. Germline CDR1 is MNHNY and CDR2 is SVGAGI (reference sequence). V was pared by 0 bases and J by 2 bases, with 10 bases between. The CDR3 DNA reads as TGTGCCAGCAGTTACTCGGAAGGATCTCAAGAGACCCAGTACTTC. This codes for CASSYSEGSQETQYF.

The chain is built from TRBV7-9 and TRBJ1-1; D possibly corresponds to TRBD1 (6 bases). V lost 0 bases and J lost 2, with 13 bases in between. Germline V lookup: CDR1 SEHNR, CDR2 FQNEAQ (reference sequence). The CDR3 contains 16 residues. Here the CDR3 reads CASSLARQETNTEAFF. As DNA, the CDR3 is TGTGCCAGCAGCTTAGCAAGACAGGAGACCAACACTGAAGCTTTCTTT. Based on the CDR3 plus reference TRBV7-9 and TRBJ1-1, the full variable domain is DTGVSQNPRHKITKRGQNVTFRCDPISEHNRLYWYRQTLGQGPEFLTYFQNEAQLEKSRLLSDRFSAERPKGSFSTLEIQRTEQGDSAMYLCASSLARQETNTEAFFGQGTRLTVV.

V usage is TRBV28 and J usage is TRBJ1-2; 7 bases match TRBD1. V lost 6 bases to trimming and J lost 2 bases; unmatched junction nucleotides: 12. CDR3 length: 16 amino acids. Germline CDR1 MDHEN, CDR2 SYDVKM. The CDR3 is CASRTIGGQRNYGYTF. In nucleotides, the CDR3 is TGTGCCAGCAGGACAATAGGGGGACAGCGGAACTATGGCTACACCTTC.

CDR3 nucleotide sequence: TGTGCCACCAGCAGTGAACTAGCGGGGGTTTACAATGAGCAGTTCTTC. It translates to CATSSELAGVYNEQFF. This chain joins TRBV15 and TRBJ2-1; 11 nucleotides align to TRBD2. The CDR3 has 16 amino acids. The trim removed 3 bases at V and 4 bases at J, leaving 5 bases unmatched. CDR1 is LNHNV and CDR2 is YYDKDF in the germline V gene (reference sequence).

V and J are TRBV9 and TRBJ2-1, with 11 bases aligning to TRBD2. The CDR3 has 18 residues. J lost 6 bases, V lost 0 bases, and 11 bases had no gene match. CDR1 is SGDLS, CDR2 YYNGEE, per germline. CDR3 bases: TGTGCCAGCAGCGTAGCGAAAACTAGCGGGAGAGTCACCAATGAGCAGTTCTTC. Translated: CASSVAKTSGRVTNEQFF.

This rearrangement joins TRBV5-1 to TRBJ2-5; possibly TRBD2 for D (7 bases). Trimming pared 4 bases from V and 5 bases from J, leaving 15 bases between. This CDR3 is 14 amino acids long. Germline V gene lookup returns CDR1 SGHRS and CDR2 YFSETQ. In nucleotides, the CDR3 is TGCGCCAGCAGCCCAGAAGGGGGAGGGGAGACCCAGTACTTC. Its protein is CASSPEGGGETQYF.

The genes are TRBV27 and TRBJ1-5; no definite D call. Germline CDR1 MNHEY, CDR2 SMNVEV (reference sequence). CDR3 length equals 15 residues. V was trimmed by 0 bases and J by 1 base, leaving 7 bases between them. The CDR3 protein is CASSLSRPSNQPQHF. The CDR3 DNA reads as TGTGCCAGCAGTTTATCGAGGCCGAGCAATCAGCCCCAGCATTTT.

The chain employs TRBV19 and TRBJ2-7; TRBD2 matches at 12 bases. The CDR3 consists of 15 residues. The germline gives CDR1 LNHDA, CDR2 SQIVND (reference sequence). V shed 4 bases and J 3 bases; nucleotides not matched to a gene: 4. The CDR3 region is CASSTLAGGRYEQYF. The CDR3 nucleotides are TGTGCCAGTAGTACACTAGCGGGAGGTCGCTACGAGCAGTACTTC.

V gene TRBV28 combines with J gene TRBJ1-2; D is uncertain. CDR3 length: 13 residues. V was shortened by 8 bases and J by 4 bases, with 14 bases between the two germline ends. In germline, CDR1 is MDHEN, CDR2 SYDVKM. CDR3 amino acids: CASLTAQRYGYTF. The CDR3 DNA is TGTGCCAGCTTAACCGCCCAGCGCTATGGCTACACCTTC.

V usage is TRBV21-1 and J usage is TRBJ1-5; the DNA was not compared with TRBD1, the D call given in the table. TRBV21-1 is assigned pseudogene status. The CDR3 has 17 amino acids. The CDR3 nucleotides are TGTGCCAGCAGCAAAATCTGGAACAGGGTTGGCAATCAGCCCCAGCATTTT. Residues: CASSKIWNRVGNQPQHF.

This clone was found once. The V call is TRBV10-3, the J call TRBJ2-7, with 12 bases fitting TRBD2. The J segment lost 2 bases and the V segment lost 3 bases, leaving 5 bases of the junction unmatched. CDR1 ENHRY and CDR2 SYGVKD come from the germline V gene. The CDR3 totals 16 residues. CDR3 coding DNA: TGTGCCATCAGTGACCAGACTAGCGGGAGTCCCTACGAGCAGTACTTC. Its translation: CAISDQTSGSPYEQYF.

A note on this clone: Other DNA sequences of this sample code for an identical CDR3. J is TRBJ2-7 and V is TRBV5-4; D gene uncertain. CDR3 length: 11 amino acids. Germline CDR1 reads SGHNT; CDR2 reads YYREEE (reference sequence). Trimming removed 0 bases at V and 7 bases at J, with 5 bases between. CDR3 bases: TGTGCCAGCAGCTTGGCGGGTGAGCAGTACTTC. This codes for CASSLAGEQYF.

In regard to this clone: At the DNA level, this CDR3 is encoded by other sequences in the same sample as well. The genes are TRBV7-2 and TRBJ1-3; no definite D call. Trimming cost V 5 bases and J 2 bases, with 7 bases left between them. The length of the CDR3 is 13 residues. Per germline, CDR1 SGHTA and CDR2 FQGNSA. The CDR3 loop reads CASSLSTGNTIYF. The CDR3 DNA sequence: TGTGCCAGCAGCCTATCTACTGGAAACACCATATATTTT.

The genes are TRBV18 and TRBJ2-1, with 8 bases lining up with TRBD2. The CDR3 runs 13 residues. Germline CDR1 reads KGHSH; CDR2 reads LQKENI. The J segment lost 5 bases and the V segment lost 6 bases, leaving 3 bases of the junction unmatched. CDR3 in amino acids: CASSAGRDNEQFF. CDR3 DNA: TGTGCCAGCTCCGCCGGGAGGGACAATGAGCAGTTCTTC.

The chain couples TRBV9 to TRBJ1-1; D may be TRBD1 (6 bases). Germline lookup yields CDR1 SGDLS and CDR2 YYNGEE. This CDR3 region has 17 residues. Trimming stripped 2 bases from V and 5 bases from J, with 22 bases between. This CDR3 is CASSVGLLDRSDTEAFF. Here the CDR3 DNA reads TGTGCCAGCAGCGTCGGTCTCCTGGACAGATCGGATACTGAAGCTTTCTTT.

The genes are TRBV7-9 and TRBJ2-7, with TRBD2 matching over 10 bases. This CDR3 is 15 amino acids long. Germline values: CDR1 SEHNR, CDR2 FQNEAQ (reference sequence). V was clipped by 3 bases and J by 4 bases; unmatched bases: 6. This chain's CDR3 is CASSFEKREGYEQYF. As DNA, the CDR3 is TGTGCCAGCAGCTTCGAAAAGCGGGAGGGGTACGAGCAGTACTTC.

This clone has just one count. The chain uses TRBV15 and TRBJ1-5; D call uncertain. CDR1 and CDR2 (germline): LNHNV, YYDKDF (reference sequence). The V and J ends lost 0 bases and 0 bases respectively, with 3 bases between them. The CDR3 consists of 14 residues. The CDR3 here is CATSREYSNQPQHF. Written as DNA, the CDR3 is TGTGCCACCAGCAGAGAATATAGCAATCAGCCCCAGCATTTT.

The chain carries TRBV9 and TRBJ2-1, with D perhaps TRBD1 (5 bases). Germline V gene sequence: CDR1 SGDLS, CDR2 YYNGEE. V was pared by 0 bases and J by 1 base, with 11 bases between. The CDR3 is made up of 16 amino acids. Here the CDR3 DNA reads TGTGCCAGCAGCGTAGGGGCTAGGGGATCCTACAATGAGCAGTTCTTC. Protein product: CASSVGARGSYNEQFF.

The chain links TRBV9 to TRBJ1-4; possibly TRBD1 for D (5 bases). Germline V gene sequence: CDR1 SGDLS, CDR2 YYNGEE. The germline V and J ends were trimmed by 2 bases and 3 bases, with 8 bases remaining between them. The CDR3 spans 14 residues. CDR3 sequence reads: CASSVRGSNEKLFF. The DNA of the CDR3 is TGTGCCAGCAGCGTGAGGGGATCTAATGAAAAACTGTTTTTT.

The DNA of the CDR3 is TGCGCCAGCAGCCAAGATTTCTGGCAGCCCCAGCATTTT. Translating gives CASSQDFWQPQHF. The chain employs TRBV4-1 and TRBJ1-5; D is uncertain. The CDR3 extends over 13 amino acids. Germline CDR1 is MGHRA and CDR2 is YSYEKL. The V gene lost 0 bases and the J gene lost 7 bases, with 7 bases spanning the gap.

V and J are TRBV29-1 and TRBJ2-1, with unresolved D. This CDR3 is built from 13 residues. Germline loops: CDR1 SQVTM, CDR2 ANQGSEA. V lost 6 bases and J 4 bases, leaving 13 bases between the germline ends. The CDR3 nucleotides are TGCAGCGTCCCAAACCGCCTATACAATGAGCAGTTCTTC. This codes for CSVPNRLYNEQFF.

The chain links TRBV6-5 to TRBJ1-2, with D possibly being TRBD1 (5 bases). This CDR3 comprises 16 residues. V lost 6 bases and J 3 bases, leaving 20 bases between the germline ends. The germline CDR1 and CDR2 sequences are MNHEY and SVGAGI. The CDR3 DNA is TGTGCCAGCAGCTACGCCCCCGGGGGGTCGGACTATGGCTACACCTTC. Residues: CASSYAPGGSDYGYTF.

This clone appeared once. V and J are TRBV20-1 and TRBJ2-1; no reliable D call. Germline V CDR1 and CDR2: DFQATT, SNEGSKA (reference sequence). This CDR3 has 11 amino acids. The ends were cut back, 0 bases at V and 9 bases at J, with 6 bases in the middle. The CDR3: CSARDFSEQFF. DNA for the CDR3: TGCAGTGCTAGAGATTTTTCTGAGCAGTTCTTC.

This chain uses TRBV9 with TRBJ2-2; the match to TRBD2 covers 7 bases. V was clipped by 4 bases and J by 5 bases; unmatched bases: 14. In germline, CDR1 is SGDLS, CDR2 YYNGEE. CDR3 length: 17 amino acids. Here the CDR3 DNA reads TGTGCCAGCAGCCCAAGATCGGGGGGTTTATTTACCGGGGAGCTGTTTTTT. This gives the protein CASSPRSGGLFTGELFF.

This clone is a singleton in its sample. The rearrangement links TRBV6-6 to TRBJ1-5; D possibly corresponds to TRBD1 (6 bases). The germline V gene has CDR1 MNHNY and CDR2 SVGAGI (reference sequence). Trimming removed 7 bases from V and 1 base from J, with 14 bases in between. The CDR3 has 15 residues. As DNA, the CDR3 is TGTGCCAGCACTCAAGCCACAGGGAGCAATCAGCCCCAGCATTTT. Residues: CASTQATGSNQPQHF.

The chain combines TRBV7-6 with TRBJ2-2; TRBD1 aligns across 11 bases. With 4 bases clipped from V and 4 bases from J, the junction kept 5 bases outside the gene matches. The germline V gene has CDR1 SGHVS and CDR2 FNYEAQ. This CDR3 spans 16 amino acids. CDR3 in DNA: TGTGCCAGCAGCTCCGGGACAGGGGGGTTCACCGGGGAGCTGTTTTTT. Its protein is CASSSGTGGFTGELFF.

In its sample, this clone was seen once. The chain is built from TRBV20-1 and TRBJ2-7, with unresolved D. The length of the CDR3 is 10 residues. Germline CDR1 and CDR2: DFQATT and SNEGSKA (reference sequence). V was clipped by 4 bases and J by 7 bases, with 8 bases between them. In DNA form, the CDR3 reads TGCAGTGCTAACGTCCGGGAGCAGTACTTC. Encoded protein: CSANVREQYF.

The genes are TRBV6-6 and TRBJ2-7; 7 positions match TRBD2. Germline V gene sequence: CDR1 MNHNY, CDR2 SVGAGI (reference sequence). CDR3 length: 14 amino acids. V was clipped by 4 bases and J by 7 bases; unmatched bases: 10. The CDR3 DNA is TGTGCCAGCAGTTCCCAGGGAGGGTTGAGGGAGCAGTACTTC. Translating gives CASSSQGGLREQYF.

The chain employs TRBV2 and TRBJ1-1, with 7 bases matching TRBD1. Germline CDR1 is SNHLY and CDR2 is FYNNEI. Trimming at V came to 4 bases and at J to 4 bases, leaving 6 bases not matched to a gene. The CDR3 is 14 amino acids. The CDR3 DNA reads TGTGCCAGCAGTGGACAGGGTTTGGGCACTGAAGCTTTCTTT. Translated: CASSGQGLGTEAFF. The full variable domain, with the rest looked up from reference TRBV2 and TRBJ1-1, is EPEVTQTPSHQVTQMGQEVILRCVPISNHLYFYWYRQILGQKVEFLVSFYNNEISEKSEIFDDQFSVERPDGSNFTLKIRSTKLEDSAMYFCASSGQGLGTEAFFGQGTRLTVV.